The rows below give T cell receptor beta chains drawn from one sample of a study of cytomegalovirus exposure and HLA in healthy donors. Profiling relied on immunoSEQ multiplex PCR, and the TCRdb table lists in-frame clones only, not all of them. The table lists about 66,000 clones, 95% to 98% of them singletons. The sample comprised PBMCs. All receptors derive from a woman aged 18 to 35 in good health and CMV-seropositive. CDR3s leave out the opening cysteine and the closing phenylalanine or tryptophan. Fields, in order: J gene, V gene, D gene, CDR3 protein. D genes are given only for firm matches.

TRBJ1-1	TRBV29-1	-	SVEEGVNTEAF
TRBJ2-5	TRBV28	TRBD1	ASRGTGAETQY
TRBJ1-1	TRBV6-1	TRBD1	ASSEAAGQGMNTEAF
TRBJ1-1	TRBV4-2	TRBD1	ASSQDKGQGGTEAF
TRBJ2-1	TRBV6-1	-	ASSEAHRASLGYNEQF
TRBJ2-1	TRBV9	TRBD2	ASSVESSGHSRYNEQF
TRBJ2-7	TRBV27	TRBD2	ASGGSGRQGEQY
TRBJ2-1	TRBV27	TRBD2	ASSLAGGPYEQF
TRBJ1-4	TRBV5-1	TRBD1	ASSSGQAATNEKLF
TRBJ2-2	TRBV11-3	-	ASSPRGGGSSGELF
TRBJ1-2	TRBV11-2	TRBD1	ASSPNRGSGYGYT
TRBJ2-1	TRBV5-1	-	ASSYYRSDNEQF
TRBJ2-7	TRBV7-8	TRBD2	ASSSGTSSYEQY
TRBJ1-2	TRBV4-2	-	ASSPVAVADWYGYT
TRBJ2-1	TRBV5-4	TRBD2	ASSLASGGGEQF
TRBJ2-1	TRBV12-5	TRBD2	ASGFSGRATDEQF
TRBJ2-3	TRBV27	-	ASSLLTLGRPDTQY
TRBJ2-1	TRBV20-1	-	SAIFLSGPL
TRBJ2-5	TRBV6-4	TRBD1	ASSDSLGTVETQY
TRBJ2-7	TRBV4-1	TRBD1	ASSRLQGVNEQY
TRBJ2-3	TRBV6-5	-	ASSRGSTDTQY
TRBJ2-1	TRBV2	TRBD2	ASGGRAGEQF
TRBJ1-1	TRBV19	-	ASSIFRTEMNTEAF
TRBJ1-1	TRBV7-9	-	ASSLGAGRRAF
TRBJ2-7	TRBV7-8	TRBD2	ASSGPTSGSGFGQY
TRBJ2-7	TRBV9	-	ASSVVGGEQY
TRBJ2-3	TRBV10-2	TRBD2	ASSGGLAGDTQY
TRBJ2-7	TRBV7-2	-	ASSASPYEQY
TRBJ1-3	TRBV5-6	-	ASSRFDSRSGNTIY
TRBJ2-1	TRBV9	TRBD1	ASTEDRPLEEQF
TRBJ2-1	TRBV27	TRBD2	ASSPGRESPNEQF
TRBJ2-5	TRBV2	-	ASRGGMETQY
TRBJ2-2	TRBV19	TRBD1	ASIRGTGANTGELF